A single sample is the source of the 20 T cell receptor beta chains below, sequenced in a study of blood T cell repertoires in COVID-19. Libraries were prepared by immunoSEQ multiplex PCR; TCRdb keeps only in-frame clonotypes and omits some of them. The table records more than 350,000 clones, 80% to 90% of them present only once. The sequencing input was PBMCs or T cells enriched from blood (not recorded which). Every receptor here comes from a man younger than 35 who had recovered from COVID-19.

This rearrangement joins TRBV3-1 (or the pseudogene TRBV3-2) to TRBJ1-2; 11 positions agree with TRBD1. Per germline, CDR1 LGHDT and CDR2 YNNKEL (reference sequence). V lost 5 bases, J lost 3 bases, and 5 bases stayed unmatched. The CDR3 spans 15 residues. The CDR3: CASSVPGQGDYGYTF. DNA of the CDR3: TGTGCCAGCAGCGTCCCGGGACAGGGGGACTATGGCTACACCTTC.

V is TRBV7-9 and J is TRBJ1-5, with 12 bases matching TRBD1. CDR3 length: 16 residues. The germline CDR1 and CDR2 sequences are SEHNR and FQNEAQ (reference sequence). Trimming took 1 base from V and 3 from J; bases not matched to a gene: 1. In DNA, the CDR3 is TGTGCCAGCAGCTTAGGGGACAGGGGGCACAATCAGCCCCAGCATTTT. As protein: CASSLGDRGHNQPQHF. Filled out from reference TRBV7-9 and TRBJ1-5, the complete variable domain reads DTGVSQNPRHKITKRGQNVTFRCDPISEHNRLYWYRQTLGQGPEFLTYFQNEAQLEKSRLLSDRFSAERPKGSFSTLEIQRTEQGDSAMYLCASSLGDRGHNQPQHFGDGTRLSIL.

This chain links TRBV2 with TRBJ2-7; 7 nucleotides match TRBD2. The germline CDR1 and CDR2 sequences are SNHLY and FYNNEI. CDR3 length: 14 amino acids. V shed 2 bases, J shed 7 bases, and the junction held 8 bases outside the gene matches. The CDR3 DNA follows: TGTGCCAGCAGTGAATTTAGCGGGTCGGGAGAGCAGTACTTC. Protein: CASSEFSGSGEQYF. The complete variable domain, with remaining parts taken from reference TRBV2 and TRBJ2-7, reads EPEVTQTPSHQVTQMGQEVILRCVPISNHLYFYWYRQILGQKVEFLVSFYNNEISEKSEIFDDQFSVERPDGSNFTLKIRSTKLEDSAMYFCASSEFSGSGEQYFGPGTRLTVT.

The chain couples TRBV27 to TRBJ2-6; 7 bases map to TRBD1. This CDR3 region has 14 residues. Trimming removed 6 bases from V and 2 bases from J; junction bases left unmatched: 1. Germline CDR1 MNHEY, CDR2 SMNVEV (reference sequence). For the CDR3, the DNA is TGTGCCAGCAGAGGACAGGCTGGGGCCAACGTCCTGACTTTC. It specifies CASRGQAGANVLTF.

This chain links TRBV10-3 with TRBJ1-3, with D possibly TRBD1 on 5 matching bases. Per the germline V gene, CDR1 is ENHRY and CDR2 is SYGVKD. This CDR3 has 15 amino acids. Trimming pared 5 bases from V and 1 base from J, leaving 12 bases between. The CDR3 nucleotides are TGTGCCATCAGTCCGGGGACTCGATCTGGAAACACCATATATTTT. The encoded protein is CAISPGTRSGNTIYF.

CDR3 sequence: CASSRGGGQETQYF. In nucleotides, the CDR3 is TGTGCCAGCTCACGAGGCGGGGGCCAAGAGACCCAGTACTTC. The gene calls are TRBV18 and TRBJ2-5; 7 bases align to TRBD2. The V gene end was trimmed by 4 bases and the J gene end by 1 base; junction bases not matched to a gene: 3. Germline assignment: CDR1 KGHSH and CDR2 LQKENI. The length of the CDR3 is 14 residues.

The rearrangement links TRBV5-1 to TRBJ1-1, with 8 bases aligning to TRBD1. This CDR3 spans 15 amino acids. J gave up 0 bases and V 0 bases, and 1 base lay outside the gene matches. Germline lookup yields CDR1 SGHRS and CDR2 YFSETQ. CDR3 bases: TGCGCCAGCAGCTTGGACAGGGGGTTGAACACTGAAGCTTTCTTT. As protein: CASSLDRGLNTEAFF. Variable domain in full (rest from reference TRBV5-1 and TRBJ1-1): KAGVTQTPRYLIKTRGQQVTLSCSPISGHRSVSWYQQTPGQGLQFLFEYFSETQRNKGNFPGRFSGRQFSNSRSEMNVSTLELGDSALYLCASSLDRGLNTEAFFGQGTRLTVV.

This clone appeared once. The chain links TRBV2 to TRBJ2-3; possible D gene TRBD1, 5 bases. Germline CDR1 reads SNHLY; CDR2 reads FYNNEI. The length of the CDR3 is 16 residues. The germline V and J ends were trimmed by 7 bases and 0 bases, with 17 bases remaining between them. The CDR3 coding sequence is TGTGCCAGCAAGACGGACAAAATGACTAGCACAGATACGCAGTATTTT. Translated: CASKTDKMTSTDTQYF.

The chain joins TRBV5-8 to TRBJ1-2, with 12 bases aligning to TRBD1. V dropped 4 bases and J dropped 4; count of bases not matched to a gene: 2. CDR3 length: 14 amino acids. The germline V gene has CDR1 SGHTS and CDR2 YDEGEE. The DNA for the CDR3 is TGTGCCAGCAGCAGGGGACAGGGGGCCTATGGCTACACCTTC. It encodes CASSRGQGAYGYTF.

V and J are TRBV7-3 and TRBJ2-1; the match to TRBD1 covers 8 bases. Germline V CDR1 and CDR2: SGHTA, FQGTGA. Trimming at V came to 5 bases and at J to 0 bases, leaving 3 bases not matched to a gene. This CDR3 contains 15 residues. The CDR3 DNA is TGTGCCAGCAGCCACACAGGGGGCTCCTACAATGAGCAGTTCTTC. It yields the protein CASSHTGGSYNEQFF.

This clone appeared a single time. The rearrangement uses TRBV5-5 and TRBJ1-1; D unclear. Looked up from germline, CDR1 is SGHKS and CDR2 is YYEKEE (reference sequence). This CDR3 is built from 14 residues. Trimming cost V 4 bases and J 1 base, with 11 bases left between them. CDR3 sequence (DNA): TGTGCCAGCAGCCGTCGGACTGGGAACACTGAAGCTTTCTTT. Translated, it gives CASSRRTGNTEAFF.

The CDR3 reads CASSLSTGSYGYTF. The CDR3 DNA reads TGTGCCAGCAGCTTGTCCACAGGATCCTATGGCTACACCTTC. This chain connects TRBV5-6 to TRBJ1-2, with a possible D match to TRBD1 (5 bases). V lost 1 base and J lost 4, with 11 bases in between. Germline V CDR1 and CDR2: SGHDT, YYEEEE. The CDR3 totals 14 residues.

This clone was detected only a few times. The V and J genes are TRBV7-2 and TRBJ2-7; 7 nucleotides line up with TRBD2. The CDR3 contains 16 residues. Germline-derived CDR1 and CDR2 are SGHTA and FQGNSA. The V gene end was trimmed by 6 bases and the J gene end by 0 bases; junction bases not matched to a gene: 11. The CDR3 DNA follows: TGTGCCAGCAGTCTTTCTTGGCTAGCGGACTCCTACGAGCAGTACTTC. The encoded protein is CASSLSWLADSYEQYF.

J is TRBJ1-1 and V is TRBV6-5, with a weak D call TRBD1 (5 bases). Trimming took off 4 bases at V and 0 bases at J, with 6 bases between the two ends. This CDR3 spans 13 amino acids. The germline V gene has CDR1 MNHEY and CDR2 SVGAGI. CDR3 loop: CASSSQVNTEAFF. CDR3 nucleotides: TGTGCCAGCAGTTCACAGGTGAACACTGAAGCTTTCTTT.

The chain joins TRBV19 to TRBJ2-2; 7 nucleotides align to TRBD2. With V trimmed by 5 bases and J by 4 bases, 13 bases remained unmatched. The CDR3 is 17 residues long. Germline loops: CDR1 LNHDA, CDR2 SQIVND (reference sequence). The CDR3 DNA follows: TGTGCCAGTAGTCCCGTGGTAGCGGGCGTCGGCACCGGGGAGCTGTTTTTT. Its translation: CASSPVVAGVGTGELFF.

The rearrangement uses TRBV5-1 and TRBJ2-1; 10 bases line up with TRBD2. The CDR3 covers 15 residues. After removal of 3 bases from V and 9 bases from J, the junction contained 9 bases not matched to a gene. Germline CDR1 SGHRS, CDR2 YFSETQ. This CDR3 reads CASSWSSGGAGEQFF. CDR3 coding DNA: TGCGCCAGCAGCTGGTCTAGCGGGGGAGCGGGTGAGCAGTTCTTC. Drawing the rest from reference TRBV5-1 and TRBJ2-1, the complete variable domain is KAGVTQTPRYLIKTRGQQVTLSCSPISGHRSVSWYQQTPGQGLQFLFEYFSETQRNKGNFPGRFSGRQFSNSRSEMNVSTLELGDSALYLCASSWSSGGAGEQFFGPGTRLTVL.

CDR3 bases: TGTGCCATCAGTGAAACAGGGGATAATCAGCCCCAGCATTTT. Protein: CAISETGDNQPQHF. The J gene is TRBJ1-5, the V gene TRBV10-3, with 7 bases identical to TRBD1. V shed 3 bases, J shed 4 bases, and the junction held 3 bases outside the gene matches. This CDR3 has 14 residues. Germline V gives CDR1 ENHRY, CDR2 SYGVKD.

This clone was seen just once. The chain couples TRBV19 to TRBJ1-1, with 8 nucleotides matching TRBD1. The CDR3 sequence is 16 residues long. Germline V gene data show CDR1 as LNHDA and CDR2 as SQIVND (reference sequence). J was trimmed by 1 base and V by 5 bases; bases with no gene match: 9. The CDR3 spells CASSPTPGTGNTEAFF. The DNA for the CDR3 is TGTGCCAGTAGTCCGACCCCTGGGACAGGGAACACTGAAGCTTTCTTT.

The chain uses TRBV2 and TRBJ2-7; D possibly corresponds to TRBD1 (6 bases). The germline CDR1 and CDR2 sequences are SNHLY and FYNNEI. CDR3 length equals 16 residues. The germline V and J ends were trimmed by 0 bases and 7 bases, with 19 bases remaining between them. The CDR3 protein is CASSEALRGRGREQYF. As DNA, the CDR3 is TGTGCCAGCAGTGAAGCGCTTCGGGGCAGGGGCAGAGAGCAGTACTTC.

V and J are TRBV5-1 and TRBJ1-2; D might be TRBD1 (6 bases). This CDR3 contains 18 residues. The germline V gene encodes CDR1 SGHRS and CDR2 YFSETQ. V was shortened by 4 bases and J by 4 bases, with 26 bases between the two germline ends. CDR3 DNA sequence: TGCGCCAGCAGCCACACCGGGACAAGCTGGTTCCTACCCTATGGCTACACCTTC. Translation: CASSHTGTSWFLPYGYTF. Complete variable domain (other parts from reference TRBV5-1 and TRBJ1-2): KAGVTQTPRYLIKTRGQQVTLSCSPISGHRSVSWYQQTPGQGLQFLFEYFSETQRNKGNFPGRFSGRQFSNSRSEMNVSTLELGDSALYLCASSHTGTSWFLPYGYTFGSGTRLTVV.